This T cell receptor beta chain is drawn from a study of CD8 T cells in ankylosing spondylitis. Whole-study findings and limits: Reportedly, significant enrichment of disease-linked clones occurred in matched ankylosing spondylitis synovial fluid. Disease-linked clones, CD8+, were relatively rare in peripheral blood.

From the 5' RACE reads, TCRdb called clonotypes with MiXCR, one entry per CDR3 protein. The sample lists roughly 230,000 distinct CDR3 sequences, more than 15% occurring once. This clonotype was observed many times. Its specificity is unknown. V was clipped by 0 bases and J by 2 bases, with 15 bases between them. Germline-derived CDR1 and CDR2 are SGHDN and FVKESK. The CDR3 sequence is 17 residues long. V gene TRBV14 combines with J gene TRBJ2-3, with D possibly TRBD2 on 5 matching bases. The TCR originated in a male donor with ankylosing spondylitis or in good health (not recorded which). The sequenced sample consisted of blood, either unsorted or a sorted T cell fraction (not recorded which). The CDR3 region has the DNA TGTGCCAGCAGCCAAGAACGGAGGATCCAGTTCACAGATACGCAGTATTTT. Protein product: CASSQERRIQFTDTQYF. The variable domain in full, with the rest retrieved from reference TRBV14 and TRBJ2-3, is EAGVTQFPSHSVIEKGQTVTLRCDPISGHDNLYWYRRVMGKEIKFLLHFVKESKQDESGMPNNRFLAERTGGTYSTLKVQPAELEDSGVYFCASSQERRIQFTDTQYFGPGTRLTVL.